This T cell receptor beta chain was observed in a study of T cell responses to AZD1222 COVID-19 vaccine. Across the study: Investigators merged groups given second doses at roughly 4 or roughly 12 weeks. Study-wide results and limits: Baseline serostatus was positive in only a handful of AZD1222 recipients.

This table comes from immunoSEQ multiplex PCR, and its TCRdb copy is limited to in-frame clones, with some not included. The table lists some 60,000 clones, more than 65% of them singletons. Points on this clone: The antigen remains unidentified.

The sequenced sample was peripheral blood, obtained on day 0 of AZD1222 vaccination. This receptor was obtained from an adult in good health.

The CDR3 here is CASSFVRGYNEQFF. CDR3 sequence (DNA): TGTGCCAGCAGTTTCGTCCGCGGGTACAATGAGCAGTTCTTC. V is TRBV6-2 or TRBV6-3 and J is TRBJ2-1; tentative D call: TRBD2 (5 bases). The CDR3 is 14 amino acids. V lost 4 bases to trimming and J lost 4 bases, with 11 bases between them. Germline CDR1 is MNHEY and CDR2 is SVGEGT.